The T cell receptor beta chain under discussion was sequenced for a study of OX40 agonist ivuxolimab in advanced cancers. Per germline, CDR1 SGHNT and CDR2 YYREEE (reference sequence). The CDR3 totals 14 residues. V lost 4 bases and J lost 5, with 15 bases in between. Using immunoSEQ multiplex PCR, the repertoire was profiled, and TCRdb retains in-frame clones only, with some absent. The sample has 70,000 to 85,000 clones, around 87% seen once. V usage is TRBV5-4 and J usage is TRBJ2-5, with TRBD2 as a possible D gene (6 bases). The material was CD4+ or CD8+ T cells sorted from blood, obtained in a trial of the OX40 agonist ivuxolimab. The sequence derives from an adult with an advanced solid tumor such as melanoma, head and neck, liver or kidney cancer. The CDR3 protein is CASSPALAGETQYF. CDR3 nucleotide sequence: TGTGCCAGCAGCCCGGCCCTGGCGGGGGAGACCCAGTACTTC.